Reported below is one T cell receptor beta chain. CDR3 length: 14 residues. V shed 0 bases and J shed 3 bases, with 9 bases lying between them. CDR1 is SGHNT and CDR2 is YYREEE in the germline V gene (reference sequence). The sample is drawn from a study of blood T cell repertoires in COVID-19. Across the whole study: The United States, Italy and Spain provided the acute and convalescent COVID-19 samples.

Libraries were prepared by immunoSEQ multiplex PCR; TCRdb keeps only in-frame clonotypes and omits some of them. The sample records approximately 170,000 clones, 86% being singletons. Sequencing was carried out using peripheral blood. The chain couples TRBV5-4 to TRBJ1-1, with D possibly being TRBD1 (6 bases). The origin of this receptor is a woman between 65 and 79 years old with acute or convalescent COVID-19. The CDR3: CASSLASGDTEAFF. Here the CDR3 DNA reads TGTGCCAGCAGCTTGGCCTCAGGGGACACTGAAGCTTTCTTT.